This is a list of T cell receptor beta chains from one sample in a study of cytomegalovirus exposure and HLA in healthy donors. Method: immunoSEQ multiplex PCR; TCRdb's copy keeps in-frame clones and lacks some. Of about 120,000 clones detected, about 74% appear once; the ten largest clones hold 2.5% to 3.5%. The sample consisted of PBMCs. All receptors come from a woman in her thirties or forties in good health and CMV-seropositive. The CDR3 runs from the conserved cysteine through the conserved F or W. D genes are given only for firm matches. The size field is filled for only some rows; it gives once, few, many or a size class.

>TRBV18|NA|TRBJ2-5|NA
CASSPPWQGNDQETQYF
>TRBV7-8|TRBD1|TRBJ1-5|NA
CASSSKDRVTGNQPQHF
>TRBV27|NA|TRBJ2-7|NA
CASSSQGEGYEQYF
>TRBV4-1|TRBD1|TRBJ2-3|NA
CASSGGWTDTQYF
>TRBV2|TRBD1|TRBJ1-5|NA
CASSSDRDDQPQHF
>TRBV2|NA|TRBJ1-5|NA
CASSVMQGWQPQHF
>TRBV6-9|TRBD2|TRBJ2-4|NA
CASSYPGVAGGENIQYF
>TRBV7-2|NA|TRBJ2-7|NA
CASSQGGFISYEQYF
>TRBV7-9|NA|TRBJ2-5|NA
CASSIGGLQETQYF
>TRBV29-1|TRBD1|TRBJ2-2|NA
CSAGQAITGELFF
>TRBV11-2|NA|TRBJ2-7|NA
CASSPTNGGLEQYF
>TRBV6-5|TRBD2|TRBJ2-5|NA
CASSYSGLAGGTQYF
>TRBV6-1|TRBD2|TRBJ2-1|NA
CASSELAGGNEQFF
>TRBV2|TRBD1|TRBJ1-4|NA
CASSLGQGMEKLFF
>TRBV27|NA|TRBJ1-5|few
CASSLSPEDNQPQHF
>TRBV2|NA|TRBJ1-5|NA
CASSPASNQPQHF
>TRBV5-6|NA|TRBJ2-5|NA
CASSWDLQETQYF
>TRBV12-5|TRBD1|TRBJ1-2|NA
CASGLATGTANYGYTF
>TRBV4-2|NA|TRBJ2-3|NA
CASSQDISRNTDTQYF
>TRBV30|NA|TRBJ2-3|NA
CAWSVSIGTDTQYF
>TRBV7-3|TRBD1|TRBJ2-1|once
CASSQDRGFYNEQFF
>TRBV6-1|TRBD1|TRBJ2-7|NA
CASRGQGIQGQYF
>TRBV6-5|NA|TRBJ1-6|NA
CASSYTQSSYNSPLHF
>TRBV30|NA|TRBJ1-1|NA
CAWSFVSTEAFF
>TRBV2|TRBD2|TRBJ2-3|NA
CASAERGRTDTQYF
>TRBV7-9|TRBD2|TRBJ2-7|NA
CASSLVVGVGGRNSEQYF